Below are 5 T cell receptor beta chains sequenced from a single sample in a study of T cells in women clearing cervical HPV infection. Assay: immunoSEQ multiplex PCR; the TCRdb copy retains only in-frame clones and omits some. This sample's table reports tens of thousands of clones. The source material was blood buffy coat. Receptor source: a woman between 18 and 75 years old with a cervical HPV16 infection that either progressed to CIN3+ or cleared (not recorded which).

Notes on this clone: The sequence runs out 3 residues before the end of the CDR3; the remainder is reconstructed from the germline J gene. This chain uses TRBV5-1 with TRBJ1-1, with D perhaps TRBD1 (6 bases). With 0 bases removed from V and 3 bases from J, the gap between germline ends came to 12 bases. Germline values: CDR1 SGHRS, CDR2 YFSETQ. This CDR3 comprises 15 residues. The part of the CDR3 DNA that was read is TGCGCCAGCAGCTTGGCCGGGGGGCTGGACACTGAA. This codes for CASSLAGGLDTE. The whole CDR3 protein reads CASSLAGGLDTEAFF.

Concerning this clone itself: The DNA ends 3 residues before the CDR3 does, and the rest of the CDR3 is filled in from the germline J gene. V usage is TRBV2 and J usage is TRBJ2-7; 8 bases are a match to TRBD2. Trimming removed 8 bases from V and 2 bases from J; junction bases left unmatched: 8. The CDR3 contains 14 residues. Germline V gene data show CDR1 as SNHLY and CDR2 as FYNNEI. CDR3 sequence reads: CASLTSGKPYEQYF. The CDR3 DNA, read in part, is TGTGCCAGCCTTACTAGCGGCAAACCCTACGAG.

Comment on this clone: The sequenced fragment ends 3 residues before the CDR3 boundary, so the rest is inferred from the germline J gene. This rearrangement joins TRBV29-1 to TRBJ2-4, with D possibly being TRBD1 (5 bases). Between the trimmed V and J ends, which lost 4 bases and 6 bases, there was a span of 10 bases. CDR1 SQVTM and CDR2 ANQGSEA come from the germline V gene. The CDR3 has 12 amino acids. CDR3 DNA (partial): TGCAGCGTTGGGGGCTCGGTAAACATT. Translation gives CSVGGSVNI. The full CDR3 protein is CSVGGSVNIQYF.

A note on this clone: The junction shows a germline mismatch at one end, possibly a read error. The read ends 3 residues before the CDR3 terminus; that terminus is restored from the germline J gene. This chain links TRBV5-1 with TRBJ1-3; unclear D gene. Germline lookup yields CDR1 SGHRS and CDR2 YFSETQ. CDR3 length: 16 residues. The CDR3 reads CASSLAVSDSGNTIYF. Incomplete CDR3 DNA: TGCGCCAGCAGCTTGGCCGTAAGTGACTCTGGAAACACA.

With respect to this clone: A junction end diverges from the germline sequence, so it may reflect a read error. The read stops 3 residues short of the end of the CDR3; the missing end is completed from the germline J gene. Within the sample, other DNA sequences also encode this same CDR3. The gene calls are TRBV2 and TRBJ1-3; possibly TRBD1 for D (5 bases). CDR3 length: 14 residues. Germline CDR1 SNHLY, CDR2 FYNNEI. CDR3 region: CASSVGTRGNTIYF. The CDR3 bases that were read are TGTGCCAGCAGTGTAGGGACTCGGGGAAACACG.